This entry lists 8 T cell receptor beta chains sequenced from one sample in a study of tissue T cells after allogeneic stem cell transplantation. Sequenced by immunoSEQ multiplex PCR; TCRdb stores in-frame clones only, minus some. Counted here are about 2,800 clones, around two thirds occurring once; the ten biggest clones make up about 20%. Enrolled prospectively were adult allogeneic hematopoietic cell transplant recipients whose graft-versus-host disease was steroid-refractory. The sequences come from duodenal tissue, collected at autopsy. These receptors were collected from a male patient aged 60 or over with steroid-refractory graft-versus-host disease after an allogeneic stem cell transplant. The T cells may partly be graft donor cells.

The chain is built from TRBV27 and TRBJ1-1; 8 positions match TRBD1. Germline-derived CDR1 and CDR2 are MNHEY and SMNVEV (reference sequence). V trimming: 4 bases; J trimming: 7 bases; junction bases outside the gene matches: 8. CDR3 size: 14 residues. CDR3 in amino acids: CASSSQDRGVEAFF. In DNA form, the CDR3 reads TGTGCCAGCAGTTCCCAAGACAGGGGCGTTGAAGCTTTCTTT.

A word on this clone: A much larger clone is a single base away; this may be a read error. The chain is built from TRBV7-6 and TRBJ1-3, with 7 bases lining up with TRBD1. The CDR3 is made up of 18 amino acids. Germline loops: CDR1 SGHVS, CDR2 FNYEAQ. The CDR3 bases are TGTGTCAGCAGCAGGGGGGCGGACTCGGGGCTTGCTGGAAACACCATATATTTT. Its translation: CVSSRGADSGLAGNTIYF.

The rearrangement links TRBV6-2 or TRBV6-3 to TRBJ2-1; unclear D gene. Germline lookup yields CDR1 MNHEY and CDR2 SVGEGT. The CDR3 is made up of 14 amino acids. Trimming stripped 2 bases from V and 4 bases from J, with 9 bases between. The CDR3 DNA reads TGTGCCAGCAGTTACGGAACTGTTTACAATGAGCAGTTCTTC. Translation: CASSYGTVYNEQFF.

CDR3 protein: CASSPPGEETQYF. In DNA form, the CDR3 reads TGTGCCAGCTCACCACCCGGGGAAGAGACCCAGTACTTC. V and J are TRBV18 and TRBJ2-5; D might be TRBD2 (5 bases). CDR1 is KGHSH, CDR2 LQKENI, per germline. The CDR3 is 13 amino acids. V lost 0 bases to trimming and J lost 3 bases, with 5 bases between them.

The J gene is TRBJ1-2, the V gene TRBV20-1; no clear D gene. Germline V gene data show CDR1 as DFQATT and CDR2 as SNEGSKA (reference sequence). The CDR3 is 11 amino acids. Trimming left V 2 bases short and J 7 bases short, with 8 bases between. The CDR3 DNA reads as TGCAGTGCTAGACTCAAGCCTGGCTACACCTTC. Protein sequence: CSARLKPGYTF.

There are a few counts of this clone. The gene calls are TRBV10-3 and TRBJ1-2; unclear D gene. CDR3 length: 14 amino acids. The V gene lost 2 bases and the J gene lost 8 bases, with 15 bases spanning the gap. The germline CDR1 and CDR2 sequences are ENHRY and SYGVKD. CDR3 region: CAISEMAVRSGYTF. Written as DNA, the CDR3 is TGTGCCATCAGTGAGATGGCCGTCAGGAGCGGCTACACCTTC.

CDR3 in DNA: TGCAGCGCCAGTCAGGGAGAAAGCAATGAGCAGTTCTTC. Amino acids: CSASQGESNEQFF. The rearrangement joins TRBV29-1 to TRBJ2-1; D possibly matches TRBD1 or TRBD2 (5 bases each). The CDR3 has 13 amino acids. V was pared by 7 bases and J by 6 bases, with 16 bases between. Germline V gives CDR1 SQVTM, CDR2 ANQGSEA.

V gene TRBV12-5 combines with J gene TRBJ1-4; D perhaps matches TRBD1 (6 bases). The V gene's germline CDR1 is LGHNT and CDR2 FRNRAP. V lost 5 bases and J lost 3, with 10 bases in between. CDR3 size: 14 residues. The CDR3 spells CASGAGQPNEKLFF. The DNA of the CDR3 is TGTGCTAGTGGTGCGGGACAACCTAATGAAAAACTGTTTTTT.